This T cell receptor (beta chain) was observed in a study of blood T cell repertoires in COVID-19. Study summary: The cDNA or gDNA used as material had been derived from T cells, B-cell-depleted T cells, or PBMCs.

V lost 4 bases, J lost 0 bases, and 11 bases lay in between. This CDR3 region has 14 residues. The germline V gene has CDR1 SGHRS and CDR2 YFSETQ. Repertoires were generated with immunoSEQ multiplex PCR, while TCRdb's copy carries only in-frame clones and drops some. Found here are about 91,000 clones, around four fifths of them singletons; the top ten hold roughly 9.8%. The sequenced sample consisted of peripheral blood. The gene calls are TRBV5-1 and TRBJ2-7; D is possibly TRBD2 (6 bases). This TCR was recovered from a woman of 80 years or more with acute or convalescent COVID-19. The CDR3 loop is CASSPGTLSYEQYF. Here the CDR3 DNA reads TGCGCCAGCAGCCCGGGGACTCTCTCCTACGAGCAGTACTTC.